The T cell receptor (beta chain) described here comes from a study of cytomegalovirus exposure and HLA in healthy donors. In the PCR, 60 Vbeta and 13 Jbeta primers were used. Assay used: immunoSEQ multiplex PCR; TCRdb lists only in-frame clones, some missing. Here the sample spans roughly 70,000 clones, roughly 72% being singletons. J lost 7 bases, V lost 4 bases, and 12 bases had no gene match. Looked up from germline, CDR1 is SGHVS and CDR2 is FNYEAQ. The CDR3 is made up of 16 amino acids. This receptor was identified in a man aged 50 to 60 in good health and CMV-seronegative. The chain links TRBV7-6 to TRBJ2-1; 8 bases line up with TRBD1. Sequenced input: PBMCs. CDR3 nucleotide sequence: TGTGCCAGCAGCTCAACAGGGGGGAATGGACTTAATGAGCAGTTCTTC. Residues: CASSSTGGNGLNEQFF. Looking up the rest from reference TRBV7-6 and TRBJ2-1 gives the full variable domain: GAGVSQSPRYKVTKRGQDVALRCDPISGHVSLYWYRQALGQGPEFLTYFNYEAQQDKSGLPNDRFSAERPEGSISTLTIQRTEQRDSAMYRCASSSTGGNGLNEQFFGPGTRLTVL.